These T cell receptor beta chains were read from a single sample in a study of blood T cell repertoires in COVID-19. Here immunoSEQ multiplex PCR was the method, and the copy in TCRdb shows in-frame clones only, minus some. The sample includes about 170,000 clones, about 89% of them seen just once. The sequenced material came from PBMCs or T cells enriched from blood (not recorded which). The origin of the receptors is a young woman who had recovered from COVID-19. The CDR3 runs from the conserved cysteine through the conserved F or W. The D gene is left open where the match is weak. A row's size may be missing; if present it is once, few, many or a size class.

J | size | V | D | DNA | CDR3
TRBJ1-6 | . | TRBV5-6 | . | TGTGCCAGCAGCTTGGCTGGGGGCCCCTTAGGGTCACCCCTCCACTTT | CASSLAGGPLGSPLHF
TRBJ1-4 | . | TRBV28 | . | TGTGCCAGCAGTTTAATCGCGTGGGGGGGAGATGAAAAACTGTTTTTT | CASSLIAWGGDEKLFF
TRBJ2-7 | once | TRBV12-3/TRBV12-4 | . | TGTGCCAGCAGCCGACAGGCCTACGAGCAGTACTTC | CASSRQAYEQYF
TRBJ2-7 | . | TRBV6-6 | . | TGTGCCAGCAGTTACCGGGACAACGAGCAGTACTTC | CASSYRDNEQYF
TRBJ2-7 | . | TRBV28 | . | TGTGCCAGCGGGGCCGGCATCTACGAGCAGTACTTC | CASGAGIYEQYF
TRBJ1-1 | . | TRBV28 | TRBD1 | TGTGCCAGCAGTCCTGGACAGGGAAAGACTGAAGCTTTCTTT | CASSPGQGKTEAFF
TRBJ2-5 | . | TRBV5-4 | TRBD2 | TGTGCCAGCAGCTCCACTCGGACTAGCGGAGACCAAGAGACCCAGTACTTC | CASSSTRTSGDQETQYF
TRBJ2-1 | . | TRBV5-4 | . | TGTGCCAGCAGCTCCCCGACTAGGCGGAATGAGCAGTTCTTC | CASSSPTRRNEQFF
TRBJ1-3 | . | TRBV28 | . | TGTGCCAGCAGCAAAGACCTGGACAGAGTTCTCCGCTCTGGAAACACCATATATTTT | CASSKDLDRVLRSGNTIYF
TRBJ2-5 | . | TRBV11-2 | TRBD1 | TGTGCCAGCAGCTTAGATCCCACAGGGGGCCAACGCGAGACCCAGTACTTC | CASSLDPTGGQRETQYF
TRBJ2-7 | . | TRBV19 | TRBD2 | TGTGCCAGTAGTATAGGAGGTAGCGGGGCCCCCTACGAGCAGTACTTC | CASSIGGSGAPYEQYF
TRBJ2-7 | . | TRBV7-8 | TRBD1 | TGTGCCAGCAGTACCGACAGGGGGGGTTCCTACGAGCAGTACTTC | CASSTDRGGSYEQYF
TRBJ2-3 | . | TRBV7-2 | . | TGTGCCAGCAGCTCTAGGCCCCTGGACAGTAGCACAGATACGCAGTATTTT | CASSSRPLDSSTDTQYF
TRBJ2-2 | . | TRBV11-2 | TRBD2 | TGTGCCAGCAGCTTATCGGGAGGGGAGAACACCGGGGAGCTGTTTTTT | CASSLSGGENTGELFF
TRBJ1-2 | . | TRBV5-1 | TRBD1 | TGCGCCAGCAGCTCACCGGGACAGAAGGGGTATGGCTACACCTTC | CASSSPGQKGYGYTF
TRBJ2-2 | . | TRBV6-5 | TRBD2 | TGTGCCAGCGACCTTAGCGGGACCGGCACCGGGGAGCTGTTTTTT | CASDLSGTGTGELFF
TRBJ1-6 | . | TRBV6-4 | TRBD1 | TGTGCCAGCAGTGAAACAGGGGCTATTTCACCCCTCCACTTT | CASSETGAISPLHF